This T cell receptor beta chain was obtained from a study of cytomegalovirus exposure and HLA in healthy donors. The V end was cut by 4 bases, the J end by 4 bases, with 11 bases between. In germline, CDR1 is GTSNPN, CDR2 SVGIG (reference sequence). CDR3 length: 14 amino acids. Both 60 Vbeta primers and 13 Jbeta primers went into the PCR. Measured with immunoSEQ multiplex PCR; TCRdb has only the in-frame clones, and not every one. The sample shows over 130,000 clones, more than 75% of them seen only once. The material sequenced was PBMCs. This receptor was obtained from a human donor in good health. The chain employs TRBV30 and TRBJ1-6; no definite D call. Written as DNA, the CDR3 is TGTGCCTGGACCGGGAGGGCTTATAATTCACCCCTCCACTTT. This codes for CAWTGRAYNSPLHF.